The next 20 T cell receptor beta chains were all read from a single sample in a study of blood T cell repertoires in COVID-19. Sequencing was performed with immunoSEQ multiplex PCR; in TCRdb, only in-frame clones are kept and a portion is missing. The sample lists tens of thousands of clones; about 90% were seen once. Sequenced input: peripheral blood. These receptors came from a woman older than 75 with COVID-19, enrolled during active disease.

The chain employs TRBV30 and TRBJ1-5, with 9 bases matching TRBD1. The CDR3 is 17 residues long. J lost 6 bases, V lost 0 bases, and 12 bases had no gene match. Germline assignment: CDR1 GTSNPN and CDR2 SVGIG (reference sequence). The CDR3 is CAWSVGTGRVQGQPQHF. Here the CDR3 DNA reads TGTGCCTGGAGTGTTGGGACAGGGAGGGTACAGGGTCAGCCCCAGCATTTT.

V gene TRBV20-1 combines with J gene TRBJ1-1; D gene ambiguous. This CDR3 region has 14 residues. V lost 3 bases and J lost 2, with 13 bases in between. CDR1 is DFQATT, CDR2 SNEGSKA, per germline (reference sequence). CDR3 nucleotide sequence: TGCAGTGCTAGTAGGGCTCCGGGAAACACTGAAGCTTTCTTT. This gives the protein CSASRAPGNTEAFF.

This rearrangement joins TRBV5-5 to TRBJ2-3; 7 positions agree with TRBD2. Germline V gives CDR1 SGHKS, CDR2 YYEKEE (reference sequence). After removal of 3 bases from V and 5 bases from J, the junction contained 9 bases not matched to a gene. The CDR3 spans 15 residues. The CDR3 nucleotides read TGTGCCAGCAGCTCCCCGGGCGGGGGAAGAGATACGCAGTATTTT. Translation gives CASSSPGGGRDTQYF.

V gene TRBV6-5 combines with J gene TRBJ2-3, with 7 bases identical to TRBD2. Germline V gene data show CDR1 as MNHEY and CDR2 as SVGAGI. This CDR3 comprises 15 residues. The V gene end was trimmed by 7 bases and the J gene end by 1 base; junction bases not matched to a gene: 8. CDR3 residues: CASTLGGVGTDTQYF. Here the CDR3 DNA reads TGTGCCAGCACCCTGGGGGGGGTTGGCACAGATACGCAGTATTTT.

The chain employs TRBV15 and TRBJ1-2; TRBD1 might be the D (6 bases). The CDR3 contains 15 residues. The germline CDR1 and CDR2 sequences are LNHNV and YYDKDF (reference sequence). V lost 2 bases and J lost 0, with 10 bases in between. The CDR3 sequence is CATSRPDRTNYGYTF. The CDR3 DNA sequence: TGTGCCACCAGCAGACCCGACAGGACTAACTATGGCTACACCTTC.

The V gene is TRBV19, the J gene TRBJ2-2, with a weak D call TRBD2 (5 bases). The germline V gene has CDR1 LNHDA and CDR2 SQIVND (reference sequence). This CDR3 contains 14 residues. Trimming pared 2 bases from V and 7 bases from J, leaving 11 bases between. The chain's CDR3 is CASSIRGRIGELFF. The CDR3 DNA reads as TGTGCCAGTAGTATACGGGGAAGGATCGGGGAGCTGTTTTTT.

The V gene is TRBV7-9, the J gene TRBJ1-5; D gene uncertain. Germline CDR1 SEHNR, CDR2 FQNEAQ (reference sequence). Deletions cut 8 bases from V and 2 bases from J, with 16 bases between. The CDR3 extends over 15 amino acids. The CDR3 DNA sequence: TGTGCCAGCTCACTAGATTTGAGCGGCAATCAGCCCCAGCATTTT. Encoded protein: CASSLDLSGNQPQHF.

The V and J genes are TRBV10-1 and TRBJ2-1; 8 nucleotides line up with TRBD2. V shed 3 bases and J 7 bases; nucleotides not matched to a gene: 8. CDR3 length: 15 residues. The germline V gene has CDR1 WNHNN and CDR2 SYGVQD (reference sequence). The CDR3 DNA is TGCGCCAGCAGTGACGGAGCGGGGGTGATTAATGAGCAGTTCTTC. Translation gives CASSDGAGVINEQFF.

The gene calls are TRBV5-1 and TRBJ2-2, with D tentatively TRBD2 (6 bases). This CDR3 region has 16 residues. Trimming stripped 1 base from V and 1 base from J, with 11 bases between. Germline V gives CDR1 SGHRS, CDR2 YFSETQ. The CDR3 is CASSLNGGKNTGELFF. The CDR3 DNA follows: TGCGCCAGCAGCTTGAATGGGGGGAAGAACACCGGGGAGCTGTTTTTT. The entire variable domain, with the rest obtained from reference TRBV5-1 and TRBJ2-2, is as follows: KAGVTQTPRYLIKTRGQQVTLSCSPISGHRSVSWYQQTPGQGLQFLFEYFSETQRNKGNFPGRFSGRQFSNSRSEMNVSTLELGDSALYLCASSLNGGKNTGELFFGEGSRLTVL.

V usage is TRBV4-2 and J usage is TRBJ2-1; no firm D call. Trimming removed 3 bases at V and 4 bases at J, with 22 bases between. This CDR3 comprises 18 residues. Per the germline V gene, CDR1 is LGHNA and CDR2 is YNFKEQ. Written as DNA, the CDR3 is TGTGCCAGCAGCCACGTGGGCTTGCAAACTGCATATTACAATGAGCAGTTCTTC. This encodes CASSHVGLQTAYYNEQFF.

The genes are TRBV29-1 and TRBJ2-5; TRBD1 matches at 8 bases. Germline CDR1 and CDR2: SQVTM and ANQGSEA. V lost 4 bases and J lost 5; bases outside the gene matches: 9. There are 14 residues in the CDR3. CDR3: CSVAEGQVGETQYF. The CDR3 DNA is TGCAGCGTTGCAGAGGGACAGGTTGGCGAGACCCAGTACTTC.

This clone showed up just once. The CDR3 reads CASSLAAGAGEINEQFF. DNA of the CDR3: TGTGCCAGCAGCTTGGCAGCCGGGGCAGGGGAGATTAATGAGCAGTTCTTC. The chain is built from TRBV5-8 and TRBJ2-1; perhaps TRBD1 as D (6 bases). This CDR3 region has 17 residues. The V gene's germline CDR1 is SGHTS and CDR2 YDEGEE. Trimming took off 0 bases at V and 7 bases at J, with 20 bases between the two ends.

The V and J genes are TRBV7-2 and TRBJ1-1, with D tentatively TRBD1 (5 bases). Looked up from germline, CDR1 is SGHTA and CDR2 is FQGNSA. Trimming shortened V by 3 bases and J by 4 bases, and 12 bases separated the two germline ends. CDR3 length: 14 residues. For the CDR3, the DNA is TGTGCCAGCAGCTTCCGGGGGGTGGCCACTGAAGCTTTCTTT. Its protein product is CASSFRGVATEAFF.

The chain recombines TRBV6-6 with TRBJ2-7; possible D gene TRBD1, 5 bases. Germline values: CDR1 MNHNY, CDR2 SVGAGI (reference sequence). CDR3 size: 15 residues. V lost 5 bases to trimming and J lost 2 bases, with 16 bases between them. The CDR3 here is CASSKEPGQTYEQYF. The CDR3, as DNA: TGTGCCAGCAGTAAAGAGCCAGGGCAGACCTACGAGCAGTACTTC.

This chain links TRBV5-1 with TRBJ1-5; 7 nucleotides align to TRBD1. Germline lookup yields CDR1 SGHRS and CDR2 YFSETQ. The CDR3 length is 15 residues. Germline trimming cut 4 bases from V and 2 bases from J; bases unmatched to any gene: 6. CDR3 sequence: CASSPGTERNQPQHF. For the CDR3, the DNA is TGCGCCAGCAGCCCGGGGACAGAGCGCAATCAGCCCCAGCATTTT.

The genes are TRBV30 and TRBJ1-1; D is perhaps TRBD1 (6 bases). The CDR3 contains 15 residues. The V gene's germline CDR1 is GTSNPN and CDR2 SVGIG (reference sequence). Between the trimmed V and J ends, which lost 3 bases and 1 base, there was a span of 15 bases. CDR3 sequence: CAWRESGQPNTEAFF. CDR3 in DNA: TGTGCCTGGAGGGAATCGGGACAACCGAACACTGAAGCTTTCTTT.

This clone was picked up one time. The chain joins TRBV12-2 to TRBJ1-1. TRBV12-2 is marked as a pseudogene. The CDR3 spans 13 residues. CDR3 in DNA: TGTGCAAGTCGCTTAGACTGGAACACTGAAGCTTTCTTT. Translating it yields CASRLDWNTEAFF.

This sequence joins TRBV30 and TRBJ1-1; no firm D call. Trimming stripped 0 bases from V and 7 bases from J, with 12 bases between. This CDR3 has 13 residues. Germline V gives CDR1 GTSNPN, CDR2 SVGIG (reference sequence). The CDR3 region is CAWSVRGPYEAFF. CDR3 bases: TGTGCCTGGAGTGTTCGAGGTCCGTATGAAGCTTTCTTT.

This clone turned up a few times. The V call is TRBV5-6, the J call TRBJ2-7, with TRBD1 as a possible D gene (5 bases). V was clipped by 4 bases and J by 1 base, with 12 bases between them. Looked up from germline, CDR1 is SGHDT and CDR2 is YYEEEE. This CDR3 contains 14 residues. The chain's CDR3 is CASSPGYTSYEQYF. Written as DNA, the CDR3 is TGTGCCAGCAGCCCAGGGTATACTTCCTACGAGCAGTACTTC.

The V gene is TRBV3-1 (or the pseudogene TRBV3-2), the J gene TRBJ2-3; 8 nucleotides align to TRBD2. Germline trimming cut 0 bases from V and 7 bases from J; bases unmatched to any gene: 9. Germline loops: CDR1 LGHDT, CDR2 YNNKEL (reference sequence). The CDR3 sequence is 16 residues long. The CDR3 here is CASSQDNGGGYYTQYF. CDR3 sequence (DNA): TGTGCCAGCAGCCAAGACAACGGGGGGGGGTATTATACGCAGTATTTT.